This record concerns one T cell receptor (beta chain) sequence. These data belong to a study of early T cells in non-severe SARS-CoV-2 infection. The V end was cut by 5 bases, the J end by 0 bases, with 13 bases between. Germline V gene sequence: CDR1 DFQATT, CDR2 SNEGSKA (reference sequence). The CDR3 sequence is 14 residues long. In TCRdb, the 5' RACE reads were re-called with MiXCR into one record per CDR3 protein. The sample lists around 98,000 distinct CDR3 sequences, approximately 10% seen once, with 5.1% in the top ten. The chain employs TRBV20-1 and TRBJ1-1, with D maybe TRBD1 (6 bases). The clonotype comes from an adult who was a healthcare worker with PCR-confirmed SARS-CoV-2 infection or an uninfected control (not recorded which). The material sequenced was whole blood. CDR3 nucleotide sequence: TGCAGTGCTCGGCAGGGGAAAATGAACACTGAAGCTTTCTTT. This sequence encodes CSARQGKMNTEAFF.